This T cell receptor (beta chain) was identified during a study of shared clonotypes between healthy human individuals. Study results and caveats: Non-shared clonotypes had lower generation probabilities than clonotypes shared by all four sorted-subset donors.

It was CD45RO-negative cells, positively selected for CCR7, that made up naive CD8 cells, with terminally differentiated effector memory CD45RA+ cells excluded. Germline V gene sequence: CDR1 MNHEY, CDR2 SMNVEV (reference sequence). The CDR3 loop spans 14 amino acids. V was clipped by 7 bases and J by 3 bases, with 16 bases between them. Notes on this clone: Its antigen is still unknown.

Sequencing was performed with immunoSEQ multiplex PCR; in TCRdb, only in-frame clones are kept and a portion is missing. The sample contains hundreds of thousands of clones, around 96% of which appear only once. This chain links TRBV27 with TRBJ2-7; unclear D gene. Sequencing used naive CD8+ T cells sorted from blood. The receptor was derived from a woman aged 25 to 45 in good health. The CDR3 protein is CASTPVGANYEQYF. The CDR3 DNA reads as TGTGCCAGCACCCCGGTCGGAGCCAACTACGAGCAGTACTTC.